Here is one T cell receptor (beta chain) with its context. Its antigen is undetermined. These data originate in a study of shared clonotypes between healthy human individuals. Turning to the study itself: Three plates were used per donor for CD4 naive, three for CD4 memory, two for CD8 naive and one for CD8 memory.

Study-wide findings and caveats: The generation probabilities recorded for non-shared clonotypes fell below those of clonotypes shared by all four donors.

There were only Caucasian adults among the donors, and all lived in Nashville, Tennessee. Sorted-subset replicate PCRs used 150 to 200 ng of genomic DNA. This amount corresponded to some 32,000 T cell genomes. Only in-frame clones appear in the TCRdb table, and some are missing; sequencing was by immunoSEQ multiplex PCR. This table holds about 79,000 clones, about 61% found once. The CDR3 has 16 residues. V lost 0 bases, J lost 2 bases, and 9 bases lay in between. Per germline, CDR1 SGHRS and CDR2 YFSETQ. The rearrangement uses TRBV5-1 and TRBJ2-6; tentative D call: TRBD1 (5 bases). The sequenced sample consisted of memory CD8+ T cells sorted from blood. As to subset: CD45RO+ cells pooled with CCR7-negative TemRA cells. The sequence derives from a man younger than 45 in good health. CDR3 sequence: CASSLAGLAGANVLTF. The DNA for the CDR3 is TGCGCCAGCAGCTTGGCAGGGCTGGCTGGGGCCAACGTCCTGACTTTC.